This passage covers 23 T cell receptor beta chains from one sample sequenced in a study of T cell responses to AZD1222 COVID-19 vaccine. Some clones are missing from TCRdb's copy, which holds only in-frame ones; the method was immunoSEQ multiplex PCR. The repertoire includes about 190,000 clones, approximately 90% of them detected once, and 6.9% sits in the top ten. The sequenced sample was peripheral blood, obtained on day 0 of AZD1222 vaccination. These receptors were obtained from an adult in good health.

The rearrangement joins TRBV4-1 to TRBJ1-2; D is perhaps TRBD1 (5 bases). V lost 3 bases and J 3 bases, leaving 17 bases between the germline ends. Germline V gives CDR1 MGHRA, CDR2 YSYEKL. The CDR3 spans 16 residues. CDR3 protein: CASSHYFLGEDYGYTF. As DNA, the CDR3 is TGCGCCAGCAGCCATTACTTCCTAGGGGAGGACTATGGCTACACCTTC.

The V and J genes are TRBV3-1 (or the pseudogene TRBV3-2) and TRBJ2-7; a weak D match, TRBD2 (5 bases). CDR3 length: 14 amino acids. CDR1 and CDR2 (germline): LGHDT, YNNKEL (reference sequence). Trimming took off 8 bases at V and 0 bases at J, with 14 bases between the two ends. This chain's CDR3 is CASQPDGNSYEQYF. In DNA form, the CDR3 reads TGTGCCAGCCAGCCTGACGGGAACTCCTACGAGCAGTACTTC.

The chain joins TRBV9 to TRBJ2-5; D possibly matches TRBD1 or TRBD2 (6 bases each). The CDR3 consists of 13 residues. V lost 3 bases and J 5 bases, leaving 11 bases between the germline ends. Germline lookup yields CDR1 SGDLS and CDR2 YYNGEE. DNA for the CDR3: TGTGCCAGCAGCGGGGGGGCCGCGGAGACCCAGTACTTC. Its protein is CASSGGAAETQYF. Full variable domain (remainder filled in from reference TRBV9 and TRBJ2-5): DSGVTQTPKHLITATGQRVTLRCSPRSGDLSVYWYQQSLDQGLQFLIQYYNGEERAKGNILERFSAQQFPDLHSELNLSSLELGDSALYFCASSGGAAETQYFGPGTRLLVL.

The chain has TRBV6-2 or TRBV6-3 and TRBJ2-7; TRBD1 agrees at 9 bases. The trim removed 4 bases at V and 3 bases at J, leaving 4 bases unmatched. This CDR3 has 14 residues. Germline-derived CDR1 and CDR2 are MNHEY and SVGEGT. The chain's CDR3 is CASSLGQGNYEQYF. CDR3 in DNA: TGTGCCAGCAGTTTGGGACAGGGAAACTACGAGCAGTACTTC.

This rearrangement joins TRBV6-5 to TRBJ1-2; D perhaps matches TRBD1 (5 bases). V shed 6 bases and J shed 14 bases, with 22 bases lying between them. The CDR3 is made up of 13 amino acids. CDR1 and CDR2 (germline): MNHEY, SVGAGI. The CDR3 coding sequence is TGTGCCAGCAGCCGCGGGGGTTCCCTGGGTAATACCTTC. Amino acids: CASSRGGSLGNTF.

V usage is TRBV5-4 and J usage is TRBJ1-2; D uncertain. Germline CDR1 is SGHNT and CDR2 is YYREEE (reference sequence). The CDR3 covers 13 residues. Trimming stripped 0 bases from V and 8 bases from J, with 11 bases between. DNA of the CDR3: TGTGCCAGCAGCTTGGAACTCCTTTACGGCTACACCTTC. This translates into CASSLELLYGYTF.

This clone was counted once. The rearrangement links TRBV12-5 to TRBJ2-5, with D perhaps being TRBD1 or TRBD2 (7 bases each). There are 14 residues in the CDR3. CDR1 LGHNT and CDR2 FRNRAP come from the germline V gene. The V end was cut by 6 bases, the J end by 4 bases, with 15 bases between. The CDR3 sequence is CASGTAGGGETQYF. The CDR3 region has the DNA TGTGCTAGTGGAACTGCAGGGGGGGGAGAGACCCAGTACTTC.

The V call is TRBV12-3 or TRBV12-4, the J call TRBJ2-5; D not certain. The CDR3 runs to 12 residues. V shed 6 bases and J shed 0 bases, with 5 bases lying between them. CDR3 sequence reads: CASSRDQETQYF. The CDR3, as DNA: TGTGCCAGCAGCCGAGACCAAGAGACCCAGTACTTC.

The chain is built from TRBV5-4 and TRBJ1-2; D perhaps matches TRBD1 (5 bases). Germline CDR1 and CDR2: SGHNT and YYREEE (reference sequence). Deletions cut 4 bases from V and 2 bases from J, with 15 bases between. The CDR3 has 15 amino acids. DNA of the CDR3: TGTGCCAGCAGCCTGCTCGGGGCGAGCAACTATGGCTACACCTTC. It is translated as CASSLLGASNYGYTF.

This clone came up once. The chain uses TRBV2 and TRBJ2-3; D is possibly TRBD2 (5 bases). The V end lost 8 bases, the J end lost 0 bases, and 15 bases lay between the germline ends. The CDR3 runs to 15 residues. Germline V gene data show CDR1 as SNHLY and CDR2 as FYNNEI. The CDR3 region is CASEPTSGSTDTQYF. The CDR3 DNA follows: TGTGCCAGCGAACCTACGAGCGGAAGCACAGATACGCAGTATTTT.

The chain uses TRBV3-1 (or the pseudogene TRBV3-2) and TRBJ1-6, with a weak D call TRBD1 (5 bases). There are 15 residues in the CDR3. V lost 4 bases and J lost 7, with 14 bases in between. CDR1 is LGHDT and CDR2 is YNNKEL in the germline V gene (reference sequence). CDR3 protein: CASSPGGLENSPLHF. The DNA of the CDR3 is TGTGCCAGCAGCCCCGGGGGGTTAGAAAATTCACCCCTCCACTTT.

J is TRBJ2-6 and V is TRBV7-3; D gene uncertain. V lost 5 bases to trimming and J lost 0 bases, with 8 bases between them. The germline gives CDR1 SGHTA, CDR2 FQGTGA. The CDR3 is 15 amino acids. CDR3 sequence: CASSQDPSGANVLTF. The CDR3, as DNA: TGTGCCAGCAGCCAAGACCCCTCTGGGGCCAACGTCCTGACTTTC.

V gene TRBV25-1 combines with J gene TRBJ2-7; D not resolved. Trimming cost V 4 bases and J 4 bases, with 20 bases left between them. The CDR3 has 16 residues. Germline V CDR1 and CDR2: MGHDK, SYGVNS. CDR3 DNA: TGTGCCAGCAGTGGTGGCGGCAAAACCAATCTATACGAGCAGTACGTC. Translation: CASSGGGKTNLYEQYV.

This rearrangement joins TRBV5-6 to TRBJ1-4; D ambiguous. CDR1 SGHDT and CDR2 YYEEEE come from the germline V gene. V lost 2 bases and J lost 0, with 14 bases in between. The CDR3 has 17 residues. The CDR3 coding sequence is TGTGCCAGCAGCTTAGAAGATGTGTATGCAACTAATGAAAAACTGTTTTTT. It codes for CASSLEDVYATNEKLFF.

The V and J genes are TRBV19 and TRBJ2-7, with a weak D call TRBD1 (5 bases). CDR1 and CDR2 from the germline V gene are LNHDA and SQIVND (reference sequence). The CDR3 is made up of 13 amino acids. Trimming pared 5 bases from V and 5 bases from J, leaving 13 bases between. The CDR3, as DNA: TGTGCCAGTAGTCCGTCAGGGATAGACGAGCAGTACTTC. Translated, it gives CASSPSGIDEQYF.

The chain is built from TRBV27 and TRBJ2-1; 9 bases are shared with TRBD1. The CDR3 sequence is 17 residues long. Looked up from germline, CDR1 is MNHEY and CDR2 is SMNVEV (reference sequence). J was trimmed by 5 bases and V by 4 bases; bases with no gene match: 12. DNA of the CDR3: TGTGCCAGCAGTTGGGGAACCGGGACAGGGCCAAACAATGAGCAGTTCTTC. Encoded protein: CASSWGTGTGPNNEQFF.

The chain carries TRBV27 and TRBJ2-3; perhaps TRBD2 as D (6 bases). The CDR3 contains 16 residues. V was cut by 5 bases and J by 0 bases, with 15 bases left in between. Germline V gene lookup returns CDR1 MNHEY and CDR2 SMNVEV (reference sequence). In DNA form, the CDR3 reads TGTGCCAGCAGTCCACAGGAGGGGTCAAGCACAGATACGCAGTATTTT. Its translation: CASSPQEGSSTDTQYF.

The J gene is TRBJ2-7, the V gene TRBV2, with 9 bases matching TRBD1. Trimming cost V 4 bases and J 2 bases; bases outside gene matches: 9. The CDR3 length is 16 residues. The germline CDR1 and CDR2 sequences are SNHLY and FYNNEI. The CDR3 sequence is CASSGDRDRATYEQYF. CDR3 in DNA: TGTGCCAGCAGTGGGGACCGGGACAGGGCGACCTACGAGCAGTACTTC.

V is TRBV3-1 (or the pseudogene TRBV3-2) and J is TRBJ2-7; D ambiguous. The CDR3 consists of 15 residues. V dropped 1 base and J dropped 4 bases, with 14 bases sitting between them. Germline V gene sequence: CDR1 LGHDT, CDR2 YNNKEL (reference sequence). CDR3 in amino acids: CASSQAGGFPYEQYF. The CDR3 DNA reads TGTGCCAGCAGCCAAGCGGGCGGATTCCCGTACGAGCAGTACTTC.

The chain has TRBV6-5 and TRBJ1-1; 9 bases align to TRBD1. Germline trimming cut 2 bases from V and 7 bases from J; bases unmatched to any gene: 5. The CDR3 sequence is 14 residues long. Germline V gene data show CDR1 as MNHEY and CDR2 as SVGAGI. DNA for the CDR3: TGTGCCAGCAGTTACCTAACAGGGGGCGGTGAAGCTTTCTTT. Amino acid sequence: CASSYLTGGGEAFF.

The rearrangement joins TRBV29-1 to TRBJ2-5; 9 bases are a match to TRBD1. V was pared by 6 bases and J by 1 base, with 6 bases of the junction left unmatched. The CDR3 contains 14 residues. Germline V gene data show CDR1 as SQVTM and CDR2 as ANQGSEA. The CDR3 is CSVGDRAVQETQYF. The CDR3, as DNA: TGCAGCGTCGGGGACAGGGCGGTCCAAGAGACCCAGTACTTC.

The V gene is TRBV11-2, the J gene TRBJ1-4; D is perhaps TRBD1 (6 bases). With 1 base removed from V and 6 bases from J, the gap between germline ends came to 9 bases. Germline assignment: CDR1 SGHAT and CDR2 FQNNGV. There are 14 residues in the CDR3. The CDR3 nucleotides are TGTGCCAGCAGCTTAGGGGCAGGGGATGAAAAACTGTTTTTT. It is translated as CASSLGAGDEKLFF.

This clone appeared once. This sequence joins TRBV6-2 or TRBV6-3 and TRBJ2-3; tentative D call: TRBD2 (6 bases). The germline V gene has CDR1 MNHEY and CDR2 SVGEGT. This CDR3 spans 16 amino acids. Trimming pared 4 bases from V and 3 bases from J, leaving 17 bases between. The CDR3 nucleotides read TGTGCCAGCAGTTTTGGCGGCCTAGCGACGACAGATACGCAGTATTTT. Amino acids: CASSFGGLATTDTQYF.